Below, one T cell receptor (beta chain) is given with its context. Its antigen is not yet known. Just one base apart from a much larger clone, this may be a read error. This specimen belongs to a study (dated by TCRdb to about 2015). With respect to the entire study: The study examined whether tumor-infiltrating Tregs in breast cancer are drawn from blood Tregs or arise in situ by conversion from other CD4+ T cell subsets.

Cells that were CD4+CD25+CD127-/low were the ones isolated as Tregs. Tregs, naive and memory CD4+ T cells from tumor, blood and ipsilateral draining lymph nodes of a handful of breast cancer patients underwent full-length TCR alpha and beta sequencing. Tumor tissue and lymph nodes obtained by ipsilateral axillary dissection were perfused with PBS, cut into small pieces and digested using collagenase I and hyaluronidase. A purity exceeding 90% was confirmed by FACS for the sorted cell populations. CDR1 and CDR2 (DFQATT, SNEGSKA) derive from the germline V gene (reference sequence). From the cysteine through the phenylalanine, the CDR3 covers 10 amino acids. Only the CDR3 DNA is retained, 30 bases long and in frame from the first base. General study outcomes and caveats: The TCR gene usage of tumor memory CD4+ T cells clustered together with blood and lymph node memory CD4+ cells and with lymph node naive CD4+ cells. The greatest overlap of tumor-infiltrating Treg TCR alpha and beta sequences was with tumor naive CD4+ T cells, followed next by blood naive CD4+ T cells. Rather than covering whole repertoires, validation in the larger cohort was restricted to a single TCR beta V-J rearrangement.

Amplification of full-length TCR variable regions was done by 5' RACE PCR using constant-region reverse primers, and this step was followed by semi-nested PCR with Nested Universal Primer A. The ReliaPrep RNA Cell Miniprep System was used to extract total RNA, which was then reverse transcribed into 5'RACE-ready cDNA with the SMARTer RACE 5'/3' Kit. Multiplex adaptors were used to barcode full-length TCR alpha and beta libraries, and the barcoded libraries were sequenced on an Illumina MiSeq. Turning to the authors' computational methods: For each of nine subset-tissue groups, sequencing data from the five patients were pooled, and the groups were then compared using unsupervised clustering of TCR gene usage. Repertoire similarity was calculated with the Morisita-Horn index, weighting shared sequences by their contribution to each repertoire. TCRdb applied fastp at Q25 and MiXCR to the public reads, then kept only in-frame beta chains. Under each unique CDR3 protein, matching rows form one entry showing the most common genes and DNA. TCRdb's processing, not the authors', yielded these V and J calls. The sample table contains under 65,000 distinct CDR3 sequences; only one count was recorded for 20% of them. Jointly, the top ten make up 3.2% of the sample.

The receptor chain draws on TRBV20-1 and TRBJ1-5, with an unclear D gene assignment. This clonotype was obtained from a female donor with breast cancer. The sample comprised tumor-infiltrating Tregs sorted from the breast tumor. In nucleotide form, the sequence is TGCAGTGTGGGCAATCAGCCCCTGCATTTT. Translated, it reads CSVGNQPLHF.